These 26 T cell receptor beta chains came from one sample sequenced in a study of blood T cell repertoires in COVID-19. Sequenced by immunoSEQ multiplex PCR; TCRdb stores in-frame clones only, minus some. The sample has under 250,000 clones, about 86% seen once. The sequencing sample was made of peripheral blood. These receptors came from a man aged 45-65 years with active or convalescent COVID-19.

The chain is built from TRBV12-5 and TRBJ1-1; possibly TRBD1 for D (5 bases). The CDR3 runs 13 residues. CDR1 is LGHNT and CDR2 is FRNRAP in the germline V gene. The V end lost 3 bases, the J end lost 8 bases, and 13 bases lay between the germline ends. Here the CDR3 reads CASGLTGEGEAFF. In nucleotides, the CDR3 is TGTGCTAGTGGTTTAACGGGGGAAGGCGAAGCTTTCTTT.

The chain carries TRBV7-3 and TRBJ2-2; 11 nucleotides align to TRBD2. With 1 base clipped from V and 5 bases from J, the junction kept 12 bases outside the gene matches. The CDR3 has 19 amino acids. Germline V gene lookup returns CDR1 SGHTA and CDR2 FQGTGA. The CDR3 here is CASSLNPLAIAGGTGELFF. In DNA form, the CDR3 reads TGTGCCAGCAGCTTAAACCCCCTCGCGATAGCGGGAGGGACCGGGGAGCTGTTTTTT.

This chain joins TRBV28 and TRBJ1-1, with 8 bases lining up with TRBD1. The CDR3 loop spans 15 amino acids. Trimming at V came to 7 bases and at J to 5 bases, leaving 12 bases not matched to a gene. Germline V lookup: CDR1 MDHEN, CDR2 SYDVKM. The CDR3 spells CASNTPSGGKTEAFF. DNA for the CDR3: TGTGCCAGCAATACCCCCTCAGGGGGCAAAACTGAAGCTTTCTTT.

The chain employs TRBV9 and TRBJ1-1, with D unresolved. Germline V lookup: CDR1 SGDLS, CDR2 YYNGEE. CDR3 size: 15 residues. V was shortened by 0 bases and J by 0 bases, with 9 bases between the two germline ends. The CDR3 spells CASSVDGYMNTEAFF. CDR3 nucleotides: TGTGCCAGCAGCGTAGATGGTTACATGAACACTGAAGCTTTCTTT.

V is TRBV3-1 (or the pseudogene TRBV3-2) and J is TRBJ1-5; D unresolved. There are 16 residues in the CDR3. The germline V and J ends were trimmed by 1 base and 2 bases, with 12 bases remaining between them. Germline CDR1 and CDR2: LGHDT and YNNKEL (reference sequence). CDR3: CASSQGNRMGNQPQHF. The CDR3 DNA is TGTGCCAGCAGCCAAGGTAACAGAATGGGCAATCAGCCCCAGCATTTT.

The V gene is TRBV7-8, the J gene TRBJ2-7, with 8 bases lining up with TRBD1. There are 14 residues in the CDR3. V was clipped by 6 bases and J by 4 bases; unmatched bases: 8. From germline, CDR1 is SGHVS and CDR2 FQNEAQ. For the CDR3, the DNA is TGTGCCAGCAGTTCGGACAGGGTGGGGTACGAGCAGTACTTC. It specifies CASSSDRVGYEQYF.

As DNA, the CDR3 is TGTGCCAGCAGCTCCCAAGGGCGGGGCACTGAAGCTTTCTTT. Translated: CASSSQGRGTEAFF. This sequence joins TRBV7-2 and TRBJ1-1; no firm D call. The CDR3 runs 14 residues. Deletions cut 4 bases from V and 4 bases from J, with 13 bases between. Germline V gene lookup returns CDR1 SGHTA and CDR2 FQGNSA.

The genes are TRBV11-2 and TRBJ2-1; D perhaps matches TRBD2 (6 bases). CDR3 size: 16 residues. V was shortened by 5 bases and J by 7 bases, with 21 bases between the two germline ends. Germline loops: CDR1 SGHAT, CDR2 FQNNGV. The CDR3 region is CASSRERGNRRNEQFF. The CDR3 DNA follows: TGTGCCAGCAGCCGCGAGCGCGGGAATCGTCGGAATGAGCAGTTCTTC.

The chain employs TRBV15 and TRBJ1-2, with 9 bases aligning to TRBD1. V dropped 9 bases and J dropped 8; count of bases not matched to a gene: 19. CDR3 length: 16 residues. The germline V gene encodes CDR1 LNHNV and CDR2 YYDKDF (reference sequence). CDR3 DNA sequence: TGTGCCACGGCAGCGGGACAGGGCCTGCAAGGGGGCGGCTACACCTTC. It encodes CATAAGQGLQGGGYTF.

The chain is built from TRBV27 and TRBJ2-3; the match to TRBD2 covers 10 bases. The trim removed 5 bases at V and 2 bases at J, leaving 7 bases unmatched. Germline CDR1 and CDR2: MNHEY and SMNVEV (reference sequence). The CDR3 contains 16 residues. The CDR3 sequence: CASSSGLAELTDTQYF. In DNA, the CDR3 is TGTGCCAGCAGTAGCGGACTAGCGGAACTCACAGATACGCAGTATTTT.

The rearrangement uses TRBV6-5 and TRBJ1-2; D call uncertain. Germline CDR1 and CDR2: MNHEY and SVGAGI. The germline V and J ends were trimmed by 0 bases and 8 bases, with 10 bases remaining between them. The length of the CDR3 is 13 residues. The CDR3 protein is CASSYSEVWGYTF. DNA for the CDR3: TGTGCCAGCAGTTACTCTGAGGTGTGGGGCTACACCTTC.

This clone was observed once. The CDR3 DNA reads as TGCGCCAGCAGCTGGCGGGGACCCGTTCAGGGGGACTATGGCTACACCTTC. This sequence encodes CASSWRGPVQGDYGYTF. The chain uses TRBV5-1 and TRBJ1-2; 7 bases line up with TRBD1. The CDR3 is 17 amino acids. V shed 3 bases and J 3 bases; nucleotides not matched to a gene: 14. Germline V gene sequence: CDR1 SGHRS, CDR2 YFSETQ.

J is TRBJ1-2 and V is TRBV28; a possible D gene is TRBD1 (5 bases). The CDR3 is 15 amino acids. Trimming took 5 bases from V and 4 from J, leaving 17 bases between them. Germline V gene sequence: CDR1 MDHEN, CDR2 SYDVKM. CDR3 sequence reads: CASSPVGGSPYGYTF. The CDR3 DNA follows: TGTGCCAGCAGTCCCGTCGGGGGTAGTCCCTATGGCTACACCTTC.

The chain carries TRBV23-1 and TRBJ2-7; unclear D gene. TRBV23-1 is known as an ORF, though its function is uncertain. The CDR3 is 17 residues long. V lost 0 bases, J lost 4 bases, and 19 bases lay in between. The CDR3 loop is CASSQSIEEGPSYEQYF. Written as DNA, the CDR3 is TGCGCCAGCAGTCAATCGATAGAGGAAGGCCCCAGTTACGAGCAGTACTTC.

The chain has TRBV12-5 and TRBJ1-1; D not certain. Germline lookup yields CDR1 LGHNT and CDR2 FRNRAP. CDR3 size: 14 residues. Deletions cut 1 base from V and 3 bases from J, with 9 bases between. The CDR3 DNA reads TGTGCTAGTGGTTTGGACGCGCTCTACACTGAAGCTTTCTTT. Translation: CASGLDALYTEAFF.

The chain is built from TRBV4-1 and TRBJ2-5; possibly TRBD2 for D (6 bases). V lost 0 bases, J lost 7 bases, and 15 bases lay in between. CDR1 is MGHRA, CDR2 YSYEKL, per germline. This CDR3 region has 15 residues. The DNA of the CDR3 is TGCGCCAGCAGCCAAGACCTAGCGAACGGTGGGACCCAGTACTTC. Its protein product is CASSQDLANGGTQYF.

CDR3 nucleotide sequence: TGTGCCAGCATAGAAAGCGGCCACACAGATACGCAGTATTTT. This encodes CASIESGHTDTQYF. V usage is TRBV25-1 and J usage is TRBJ2-3; TRBD2 is a possible D gene (5 bases). The CDR3 runs to 14 residues. Deletions cut 7 bases from V and 2 bases from J, with 13 bases between. Germline values: CDR1 MGHDK, CDR2 SYGVNS.

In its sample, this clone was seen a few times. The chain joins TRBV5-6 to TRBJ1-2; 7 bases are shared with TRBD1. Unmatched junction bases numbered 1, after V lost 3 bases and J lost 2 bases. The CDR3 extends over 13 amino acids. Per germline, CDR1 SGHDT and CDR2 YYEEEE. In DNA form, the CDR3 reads TGTGCCAGCAGCTCGGGACAGAACTATGGCTACACCTTC. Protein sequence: CASSSGQNYGYTF.

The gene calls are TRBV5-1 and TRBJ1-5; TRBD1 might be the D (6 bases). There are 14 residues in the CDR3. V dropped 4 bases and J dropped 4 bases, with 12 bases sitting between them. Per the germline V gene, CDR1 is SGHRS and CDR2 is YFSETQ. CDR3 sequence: CASSPGQNNQPQHF. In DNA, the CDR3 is TGCGCCAGCAGCCCCGGACAGAATAATCAGCCCCAGCATTTT.

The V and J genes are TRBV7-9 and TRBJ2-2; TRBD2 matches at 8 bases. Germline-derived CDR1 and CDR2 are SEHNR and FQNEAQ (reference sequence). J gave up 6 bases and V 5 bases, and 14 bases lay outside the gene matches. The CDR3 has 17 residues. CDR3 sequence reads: CASSTASGSSGAGELFF. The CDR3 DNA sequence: TGTGCCAGCAGCACAGCAAGCGGGAGTAGCGGTGCCGGGGAGCTGTTTTTT.

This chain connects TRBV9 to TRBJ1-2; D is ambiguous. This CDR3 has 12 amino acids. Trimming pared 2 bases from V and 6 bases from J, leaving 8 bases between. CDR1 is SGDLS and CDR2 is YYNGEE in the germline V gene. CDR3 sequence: CASSVAVDGYTF. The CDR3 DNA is TGTGCCAGCAGCGTGGCAGTCGATGGCTACACCTTC.

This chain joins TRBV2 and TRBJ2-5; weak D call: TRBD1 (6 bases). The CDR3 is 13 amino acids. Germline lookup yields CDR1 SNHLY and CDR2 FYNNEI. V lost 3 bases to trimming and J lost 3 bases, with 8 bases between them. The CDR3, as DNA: TGTGCCAGCAGTGAGTACAGGGAAGAGACCCAGTACTTC. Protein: CASSEYREETQYF.

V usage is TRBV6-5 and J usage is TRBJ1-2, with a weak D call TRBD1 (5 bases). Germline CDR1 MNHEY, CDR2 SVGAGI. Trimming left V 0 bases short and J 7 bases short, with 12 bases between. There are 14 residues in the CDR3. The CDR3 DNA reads TGTGCCAGCAGTTACTCGGGCGGGGCAGCTGGCTACACCTTC. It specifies CASSYSGGAAGYTF.

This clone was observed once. The CDR3 DNA reads TGTGCCAGCAGACTAGTTGGAGAGACCCAGTACTTC. It specifies CASRLVGETQYF. The rearrangement joins TRBV6-6 to TRBJ2-5; the D gene is possibly TRBD2 (5 bases). The CDR3 has 12 amino acids. CDR1 and CDR2 (germline): MNHNY, SVGAGI (reference sequence). V was trimmed by 6 bases and J by 4 bases, leaving 9 bases between them.

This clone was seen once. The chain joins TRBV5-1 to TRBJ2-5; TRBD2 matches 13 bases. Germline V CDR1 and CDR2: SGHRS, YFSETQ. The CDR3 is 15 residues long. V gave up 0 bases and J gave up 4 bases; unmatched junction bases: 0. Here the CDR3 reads CASSLGTSGGETQYF. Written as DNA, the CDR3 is TGCGCCAGCAGCTTGGGGACTAGCGGGGGAGAGACCCAGTACTTC.

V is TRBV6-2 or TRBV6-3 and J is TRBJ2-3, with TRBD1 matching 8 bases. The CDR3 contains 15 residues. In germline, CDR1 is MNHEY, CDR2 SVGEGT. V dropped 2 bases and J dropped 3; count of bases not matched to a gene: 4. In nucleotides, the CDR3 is TGTGCCAGCAGTTACCCAGGGGGCCGGACAGATACGCAGTATTTT. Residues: CASSYPGGRTDTQYF.